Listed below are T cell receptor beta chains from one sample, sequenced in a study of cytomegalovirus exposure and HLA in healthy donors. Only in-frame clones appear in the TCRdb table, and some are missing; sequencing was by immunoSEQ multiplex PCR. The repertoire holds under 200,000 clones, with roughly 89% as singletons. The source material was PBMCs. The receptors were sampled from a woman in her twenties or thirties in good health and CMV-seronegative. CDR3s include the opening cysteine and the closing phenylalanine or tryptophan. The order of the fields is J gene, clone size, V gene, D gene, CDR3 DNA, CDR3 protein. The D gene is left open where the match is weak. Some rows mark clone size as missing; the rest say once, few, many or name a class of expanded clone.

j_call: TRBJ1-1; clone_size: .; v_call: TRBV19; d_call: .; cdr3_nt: TGTGCCAGTAGTCAAGGGGTGTGGACTGAAGCTTTCTTT; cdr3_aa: CASSQGVWTEAFF
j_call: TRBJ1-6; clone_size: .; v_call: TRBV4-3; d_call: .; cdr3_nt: TGCGCCAGCGGCCAAACATTTAATTCCCCCCTCCACTTT; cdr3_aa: CASGQTFNSPLHF
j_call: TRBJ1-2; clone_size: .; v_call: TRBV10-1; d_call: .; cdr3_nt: TGCGCCAGCAGTGAACGCAGGGACTATGGCTACACCTTC; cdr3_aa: CASSERRDYGYTF
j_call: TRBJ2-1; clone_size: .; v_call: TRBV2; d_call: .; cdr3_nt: TGTGCCAGCAGGGCGGGGGAGCAGTTCTTC; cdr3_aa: CASRAGEQFF
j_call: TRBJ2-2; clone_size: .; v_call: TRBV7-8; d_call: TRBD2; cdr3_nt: TGTGCCAGCAGCCTTCTTAGGGGGACTAGCGGGGCGAACACCGGGGAGCTGTTTTTT; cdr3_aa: CASSLLRGTSGANTGELFF
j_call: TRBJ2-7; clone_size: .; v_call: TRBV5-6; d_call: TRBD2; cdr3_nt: TGTGCCAGCAGCTCGGGACTAGCGGGCCCCTCTTCCTTC; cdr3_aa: CASSSGLAGPSSF
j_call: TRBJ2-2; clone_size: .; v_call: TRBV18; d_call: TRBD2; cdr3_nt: TGTGCCAGCTCACCAACTAGCGGAGTGAACACCGGGGAGCTGTTTTTT; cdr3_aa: CASSPTSGVNTGELFF
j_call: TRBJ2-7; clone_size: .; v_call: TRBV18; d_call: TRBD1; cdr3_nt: TGTGCCAGCTCACCCAGGACAGGGATCTACGAGCAGTACTTC; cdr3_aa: CASSPRTGIYEQYF
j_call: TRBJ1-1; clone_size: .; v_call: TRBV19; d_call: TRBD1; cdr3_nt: TGTGCCAGTAGTGGACAGGGGAGGGACACTGAAGCTTTCTTT; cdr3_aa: CASSGQGRDTEAFF
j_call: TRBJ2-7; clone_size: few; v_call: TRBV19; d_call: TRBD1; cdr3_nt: TGTGCCACCAGACAGGGTCCAACCTACGAGCAGTACTTC; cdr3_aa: CATRQGPTYEQYF
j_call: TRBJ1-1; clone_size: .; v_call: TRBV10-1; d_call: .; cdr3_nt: TGCGCCAGCAGTGGCCTTGGGGGCAGTATAAACACTGAAGCTTTCTTT; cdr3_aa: CASSGLGGSINTEAFF
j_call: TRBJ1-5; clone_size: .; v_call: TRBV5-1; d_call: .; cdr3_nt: TGCGCCAGCAGCCCTTACAGTGGCAATCAGCCCCAGCATTTT; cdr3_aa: CASSPYSGNQPQHF
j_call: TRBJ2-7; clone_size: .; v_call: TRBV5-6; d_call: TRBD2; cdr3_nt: TGTGCCAGCAGACCGACTAGCGGCCCTTCCTACGAGCAGTACTTC; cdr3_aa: CASRPTSGPSYEQYF
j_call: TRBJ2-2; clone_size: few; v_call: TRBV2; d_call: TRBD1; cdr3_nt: TGTGCCAGCAGGACAGGGCTGAACACCGGGGAGCTGTTTTTT; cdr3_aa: CASRTGLNTGELFF
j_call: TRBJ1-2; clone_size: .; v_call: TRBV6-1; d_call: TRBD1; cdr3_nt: TGTGCCATAAACGACAGGGCGGGTGGCTACACCTTC; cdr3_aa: CAINDRAGGYTF
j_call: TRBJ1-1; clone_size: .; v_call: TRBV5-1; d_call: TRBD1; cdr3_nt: TGCGCCAGCAGTAGGACAGGGAACACTGAAGCTTTCTTT; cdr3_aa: CASSRTGNTEAFF
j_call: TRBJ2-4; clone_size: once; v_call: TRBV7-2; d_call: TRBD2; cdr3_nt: TGTGCCAGCAGCAGACTAGCGGGACCTCAGTACTTC; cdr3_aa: CASSRLAGPQYF
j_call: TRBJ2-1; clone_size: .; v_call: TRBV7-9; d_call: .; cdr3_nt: TGTGCCAGCAGCTTAACTCTAACTCCGAATATCTACAATGAGCAGTTCTTC; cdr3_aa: CASSLTLTPNIYNEQFF
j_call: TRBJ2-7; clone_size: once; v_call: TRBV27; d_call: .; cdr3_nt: TGTGCCAGCAGTTTAGCGAGTGGGACTCCGAACTCCTACGAGCAGTACTTC; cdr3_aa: CASSLASGTPNSYEQYF
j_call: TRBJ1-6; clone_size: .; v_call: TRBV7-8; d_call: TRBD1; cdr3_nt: TGTGCCAGCAGCCCCCATGACAGGGTCCGATCACCCCTCCACTTT; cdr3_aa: CASSPHDRVRSPLHF
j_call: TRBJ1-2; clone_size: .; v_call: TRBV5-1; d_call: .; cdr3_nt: TGCGCCAGCAGCTTGGTGGTCGGTACCGATGGCTACACCTTC; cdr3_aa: CASSLVVGTDGYTF
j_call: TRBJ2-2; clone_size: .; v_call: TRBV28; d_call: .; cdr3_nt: TGTGCCGAAATGGCCCGGGACTCAACCGGGGAGCTGTTTTTT; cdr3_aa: CAEMARDSTGELFF
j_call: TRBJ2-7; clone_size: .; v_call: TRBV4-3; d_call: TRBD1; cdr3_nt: TGCGCCAGCAGCCAAGTCGGGGACAGGGATCAATACGAGCAGTACTTC; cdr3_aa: CASSQVGDRDQYEQYF
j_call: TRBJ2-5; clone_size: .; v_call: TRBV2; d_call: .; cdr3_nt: TGTGCCAGCCGCCGGGACTTCCAAGAGACCCAGTACTTC; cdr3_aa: CASRRDFQETQYF
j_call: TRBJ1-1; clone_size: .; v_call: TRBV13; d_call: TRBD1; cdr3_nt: TGTGCCAGCACCGCGGGACAGAGGCACACTGAAGCTTTCTTT; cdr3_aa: CASTAGQRHTEAFF
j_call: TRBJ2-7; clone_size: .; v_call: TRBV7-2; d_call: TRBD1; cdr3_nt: TGTGCCAGCAGCTTAGCCCCAGGGGGCGGTGGGGAGCAGTACTTC; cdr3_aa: CASSLAPGGGGEQYF
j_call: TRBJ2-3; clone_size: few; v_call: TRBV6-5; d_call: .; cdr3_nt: TGTGCCAGCAGTTACGACAGCTTAGATACGCAGTATTTT; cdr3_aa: CASSYDSLDTQYF